Described below is a single T cell receptor (beta chain) sequence and its context. Its target is not known. These data are taken from a study of shared clonotypes between healthy human individuals. Adults of Caucasian background living in Nashville, Tennessee made up all donors. The germline V and J ends were trimmed by 3 bases and 4 bases, with 10 bases remaining between them. CDR1 and CDR2 from the germline V gene are SGDLS and YYNGEE. The CDR3 runs 13 residues. The data were produced by immunoSEQ multiplex PCR, yet TCRdb's version contains in-frame clones alone and is incomplete. The sample has 400,000 to 550,000 clones, around three quarters seen once. Findings and limits, study-wide: Sampling included only blood; tissue repertoires likely differ.

The clonotype originates from a woman in her 40s in good health. Some clones in this sample may be carry-over from other donors' samples. The rearrangement joins TRBV9 to TRBJ1-2; perhaps TRBD1 as D (5 bases). The sample comprised PBMCs. CDR3 DNA sequence: TGTGCCAGCAGCGGAAAGACAGTCTATGGCTACACCTTC. It specifies CASSGKTVYGYTF.